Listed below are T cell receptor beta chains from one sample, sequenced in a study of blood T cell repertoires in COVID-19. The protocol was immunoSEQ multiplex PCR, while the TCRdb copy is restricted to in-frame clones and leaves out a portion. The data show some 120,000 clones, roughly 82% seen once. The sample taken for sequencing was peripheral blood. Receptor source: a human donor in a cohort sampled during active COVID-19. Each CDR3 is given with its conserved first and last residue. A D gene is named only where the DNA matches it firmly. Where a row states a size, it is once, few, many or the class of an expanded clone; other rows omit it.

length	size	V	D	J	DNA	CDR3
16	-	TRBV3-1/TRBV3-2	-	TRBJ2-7	TGTGCCAGCAGCCAAGACTATCCCAAAAGAGCCTACGAGCAGTACTTC	CASSQDYPKRAYEQYF
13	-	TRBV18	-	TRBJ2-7	TGTGCCAGCTCACCAAGTCCAGGGTACGAGCAGTACTTC	CASSPSPGYEQYF
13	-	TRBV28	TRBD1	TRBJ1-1	TGTGCCAGCTTCGGGACAGCGAACACTGAAGCTTTCTTT	CASFGTANTEAFF
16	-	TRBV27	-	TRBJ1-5	TGTGCCAGCAGTTTATCCCCCGCGGGGAGCAATCAGCCCCAGCATTTT	CASSLSPAGSNQPQHF
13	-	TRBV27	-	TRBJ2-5	TGTGCCAGCAGTTTAAATGTACAAGAGACCCAGTACTTC	CASSLNVQETQYF
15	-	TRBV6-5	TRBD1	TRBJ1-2	TGTGCCAGCAGACCACAGGGGGCAGCTAACTATGGCTACACCTTC	CASRPQGAANYGYTF
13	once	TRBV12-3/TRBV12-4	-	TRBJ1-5	TGTGCCAGCAGTCCTCAGGGCCAGGGGCCCCAGCATTTT	CASSPQGQGPQHF
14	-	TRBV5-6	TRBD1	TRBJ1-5	TGTGCCAGCAGCGGCCAGACAGGGAATCAGCCCCAGCATTTT	CASSGQTGNQPQHF
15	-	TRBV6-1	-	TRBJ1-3	TGTGCCAGCAGTGAATATCCAGGGGCCGGAAACACCATATATTTT	CASSEYPGAGNTIYF
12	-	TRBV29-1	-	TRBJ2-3	TGCAGCGCCCTCCCGTCGGGGGATACGCAGTATTTT	CSALPSGDTQYF
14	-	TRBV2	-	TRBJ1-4	TGTGCCAGCAGTGAAGGCCGGGTGGATGAAAAACTGTTTTTT	CASSEGRVDEKLFF
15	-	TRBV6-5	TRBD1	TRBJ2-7	TGTGCCAGCAGTTACTACGGACAGGGACGTCCCGAGCAGTACTTC	CASSYYGQGRPEQYF
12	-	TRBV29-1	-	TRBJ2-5	TGCAGCACCATACAGGGTCAAGAGACCCAGTACTTC	CSTIQGQETQYF
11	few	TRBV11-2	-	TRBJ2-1	TGTGCCAGCAGCTTTAGGGGTGGTAAGTTCTTC	CASSFRGGKFF
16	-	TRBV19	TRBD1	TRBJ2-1	TGTGCCAGTAGTCAACCGGGACAGGGAACCTACAATGAGCAGTTCTTC	CASSQPGQGTYNEQFF
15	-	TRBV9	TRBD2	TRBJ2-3	TGTGCCAGCAGCCTCGGGACTAGCGGGGGCGGGAGGCAGTATTTT	CASSLGTSGGGRQYF
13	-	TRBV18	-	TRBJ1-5	TGTGCCAGCTCACCCGGGGGAGATCAGCCCCAGCATTTT	CASSPGGDQPQHF
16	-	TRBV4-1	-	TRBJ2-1	TGCGCCAGCAGCCAAGATCCCAGGGGTAAATACAATGAGCAGTTCTTC	CASSQDPRGKYNEQFF
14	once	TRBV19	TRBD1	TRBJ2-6	TGTGCCAGTAAGGGGGCGCACGGGGCCAACGTCCTGACTTTC	CASKGAHGANVLTF
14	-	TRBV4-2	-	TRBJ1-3	TGTGCCAGCAGTGTTGGCTTATCTGGAAACACCATATATTTT	CASSVGLSGNTIYF
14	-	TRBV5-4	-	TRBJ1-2	TGTGCCAGCAGCTTGGTAGCCAGGGATGGGGGCTACACCTTC	CASSLVARDGGYTF
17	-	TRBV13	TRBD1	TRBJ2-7	TGTGCCAGCAGCTTAGCCGGGCCAGGGGGCGCGGCCTACGAGCAGTACTTC	CASSLAGPGGAAYEQYF
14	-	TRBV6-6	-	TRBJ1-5	TGTGCCAGCAGCCCCAGGGGCGCGGATCAGCCCCAGCATTTT	CASSPRGADQPQHF
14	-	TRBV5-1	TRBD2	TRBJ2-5	TGCGCCAGCAGCGAAGGACTAGCGGGAGAGACCCAGTACTTC	CASSEGLAGETQYF
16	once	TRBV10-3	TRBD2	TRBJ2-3	TGTGCCATCAGTGAGATAGCGGGGGCCAGCACAGATACGCAGTATTTT	CAISEIAGASTDTQYF
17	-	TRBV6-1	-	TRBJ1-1	TGTGCCAGCAGTGAAGGGGTCCGGGCAGGGGCACACACTGAAGCTTTCTTT	CASSEGVRAGAHTEAFF
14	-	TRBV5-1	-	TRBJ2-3	TGCGCCAGCAGCCAGGGATCCGGTGGAAATGCGCAGTATTTT	CASSQGSGGNAQYF
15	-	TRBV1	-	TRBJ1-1	TGCACCAGCAGCTCAGAAGATCAACAGGAGACTGAAGCTTTCTTT	CTSSSEDQQETEAFF
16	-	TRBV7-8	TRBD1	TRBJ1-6	TGTGCCAGCAGCCCGGCCGACAGGGTCTATAATTCACCCCTCCACTTT	CASSPADRVYNSPLHF
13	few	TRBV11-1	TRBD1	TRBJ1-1	TGTGCCAGCAGCGGGGACAGGGGGCATGAAGCTTTCTTT	CASSGDRGHEAFF
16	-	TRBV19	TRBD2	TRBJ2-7	TGTGCCAGTAGTGCCCGGACTAGCGGGGCCTCCTACGAGCAGTACTTC	CASSARTSGASYEQYF
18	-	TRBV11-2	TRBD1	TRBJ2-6	TGTGCCAGCAGCTCCCTGGACAGGGGTTCTATTGGGGCCAACGTCCTGACTTTC	CASSSLDRGSIGANVLTF
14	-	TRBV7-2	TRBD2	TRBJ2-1	TGTGCCAGCAGCTTAGGGCTAGCGGGGGATGAGCAGTTCTTC	CASSLGLAGDEQFF
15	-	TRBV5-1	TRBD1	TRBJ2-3	TGCGCCAGCAGCTTGTCTACAGGGGGCTCAGATACGCAGTATTTT	CASSLSTGGSDTQYF
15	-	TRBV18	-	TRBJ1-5	TGTGCCAGCTCACACAGGGATTCTAGCAATCAGCCCCAGCATTTT	CASSHRDSSNQPQHF
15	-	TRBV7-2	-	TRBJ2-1	TGTGCCAGCAGCTTAACTACCCTAACACGGAATGAGCAGTTCTTC	CASSLTTLTRNEQFF